The rows below give T cell receptor beta chains drawn from one sample of a study of cytotoxic CD8 clonotypes in ibrutinib-treated CLL. Data came from immunoSEQ multiplex PCR; TCRdb stores just in-frame clones and leaves some out. Among some 25,000 clones listed, nearly 80% were seen once. This specimen was PBMCs, taken before ibrutinib treatment. The receptors were sampled from a human donor with chronic lymphocytic leukemia. CDR3s include the opening cysteine and the closing phenylalanine or tryptophan. Each record gives: clone size, D gene, J gene, V gene, CDR3 DNA, CDR3 protein. The D gene is left open where the match is weak. Clone size, where shown, is once, few, many, or a class for clones that have expanded.

. | TRBD1 | TRBJ1-5 | TRBV10-3 | TGTGCCATCAGTGACCCCTCCGGGACAGGGGGCGTAAATCAGCCCCAGCATTTT | CAISDPSGTGGVNQPQHF
. | TRBD2 | TRBJ2-7 | TRBV11-2 | TGTGCCAGCAGCCTAACTAGCGGGAGCGAGCAGTACTTC | CASSLTSGSEQYF
few | . | TRBJ1-2 | TRBV6-5 | TGTGCCAGCAGCCCCGGACAGAGCTATGGCTACACCTTC | CASSPGQSYGYTF
. | TRBD1 | TRBJ1-6 | TRBV6-1 | TGTGCCAGCAGTGCCCGGGACAGGGGCTCCTATAATTCACCCCTCCACTTT | CASSARDRGSYNSPLHF
. | . | TRBJ2-1 | TRBV11-2 | TGTGCCAGCAGCTCCGTCCAAGGAGCAGTATCCTACAATGAGCAGTTCTTC | CASSSVQGAVSYNEQFF
. | . | TRBJ1-3 | TRBV5-1 | TGCGCCAGCAGCTATGGTTTAGCAGGCTCTGGAAACACCATATATTTT | CASSYGLAGSGNTIYF
. | TRBD2 | TRBJ2-1 | TRBV7-8 | TGTGCCAGCAGCCAAGGGAGCGGGAGGTTCTACAATGAGCAGTTCTTC | CASSQGSGRFYNEQFF
. | . | TRBJ2-2 | TRBV30 | TGTGCCTGGAGTCCCGGGACTTTAGGCAACACCGGGGAGCTGTTTTTT | CAWSPGTLGNTGELFF
. | . | TRBJ2-3 | TRBV6-5 | TGTGCCAGCAGTTACTCGACGGTTCAGGGCGGGGAGTATTTT | CASSYSTVQGGEYF
. | TRBD2 | TRBJ2-5 | TRBV7-9 | TGTGCCAGCAGCTCTAGCGGGAGTTCCGAGACCCAGTACTTC | CASSSSGSSETQYF
. | TRBD2 | TRBJ2-1 | TRBV4-1 | TGCGCCAGCAGCCGGGGACTAGCGGGAGGGCGAGGCAATGAGCAGTTCTTC | CASSRGLAGGRGNEQFF
. | TRBD1 | TRBJ2-7 | TRBV18 | TGTGCCAGCTCACCCAGGACAGGCGAATACGAGCAGTACTTC | CASSPRTGEYEQYF
. | . | TRBJ1-1 | TRBV5-5 | TGTGCCAGCAGCTTGCCGGGGGCGGCTGAAGCTTTCTTT | CASSLPGAAEAFF
. | TRBD2 | TRBJ2-7 | TRBV5-5 | TGTGCCAGCAGCTCTAGCGGGAGGGGTTACGAGCAGTACTTC | CASSSSGRGYEQYF
. | . | TRBJ1-5 | TRBV5-8 | TGTGCCAGCAGCTTGACCATGGCCCAGCATTTT | CASSLTMAQHF
few | . | TRBJ2-5 | TRBV25-1 | TGTGCCAGCTCCTCCCCCGCCCGGGGGGAGACCCAGTACTTC | CASSSPARGETQYF
. | TRBD2 | TRBJ2-7 | TRBV18 | TGTGCCAGCTCCCCGGGGACTAGCGGGGAGCAGTACTTC | CASSPGTSGEQYF
. | . | TRBJ2-3 | TRBV6-5 | TGTGCCAGCCAGGGAGTTTGGGGCACAGATACGCAGTATTTT | CASQGVWGTDTQYF
large | . | TRBJ2-7 | TRBV18 | TGTGCCAGCTCTCCAGGGGTCGGGTCCTACGAGCAGTACTTC | CASSPGVGSYEQYF
. | . | TRBJ2-6 | TRBV5-4 | TGTGCCAGCAGCTTGGGGTTTGTATCAGGGGCTCACTCTGGGGCCAACGTCCTGACTTTC | CASSLGFVSGAHSGANVLTF
. | TRBD2 | TRBJ2-3 | TRBV30 | TGTGCCCGGGGACTAGCGGGAGGCACAGATACGCAGTATTTT | CARGLAGGTDTQYF
. | . | TRBJ1-1 | TRBV7-3 | TGTGCCAGCAGCTTAGAGTCGGGGGGTGAAGCTTTCTTT | CASSLESGGEAFF
. | TRBD2 | TRBJ2-3 | TRBV5-8 | TGTGCCAGCAGCTCGGGACTAGCGGGCTGGGATACGCAGTATTTT | CASSSGLAGWDTQYF
. | . | TRBJ2-4 | TRBV4-1 | TGCGCCAGCAGCCTTCCCGGAGGAGACATTCAGTACTTC | CASSLPGGDIQYF
. | . | TRBJ2-7 | TRBV28 | TGTGCCAGCAGCCCTCAACATTACGAGCAGTACTTC | CASSPQHYEQYF
. | TRBD2 | TRBJ2-5 | TRBV5-4 | TGTGCCAGCAGCGGCGGGGTGATTGGTAGCGGGAGCTTGGAGACCCAGTACTTC | CASSGGVIGSGSLETQYF
. | TRBD1 | TRBJ1-6 | TRBV10-3 | TGTGCCATCAGTGAGTCGAGGACAGGGACTAATTCACCCCTCCACTTT | CAISESRTGTNSPLHF
. | . | TRBJ2-1 | TRBV6-4 | TGTGCCAGCTCCATTACAGACAGGACCTACAATGAGCAGTTCTTC | CASSITDRTYNEQFF
. | . | TRBJ2-3 | TRBV9 | TGTGCCAGCAGCGTCGGGACACTTAGCACAGATACGCAGTATTTT | CASSVGTLSTDTQYF
. | . | TRBJ1-1 | TRBV7-2 | TGTGCCAGCAGCTTGGGCTTGGGTAACACTGAAGCTTTCTTT | CASSLGLGNTEAFF
. | TRBD2 | TRBJ2-5 | TRBV10-3 | TGTGCCATCAGTGTGGGACTAGGCCAAGAGACCCAGTACTTC | CAISVGLGQETQYF
. | TRBD2 | TRBJ2-7 | TRBV6-5 | TGTGCCAGCAGGGCACTAGCGGGAGACCACGAGCAGTACTTC | CASRALAGDHEQYF
. | TRBD1 | TRBJ2-5 | TRBV6-1 | TGTGCCAGCAGTCGGGACAGTAAGAAGACCCAGTACTTC | CASSRDSKKTQYF
. | TRBD1 | TRBJ1-2 | TRBV6-1 | TGTGCCAGCGCAACGGGACAGGACTATGGCTACACCTTC | CASATGQDYGYTF
. | TRBD2 | TRBJ2-2 | TRBV29-1 | TGCAGCGGCGCGGGACTAGCGGGATCCGGGGAGCTGTTTTTT | CSGAGLAGSGELFF
. | . | TRBJ2-1 | TRBV5-1 | TGCGCCAGCAGCCGGGAGTTAAGAAGTGAGCAGTTCTTC | CASSRELRSEQFF
few | . | TRBJ2-7 | TRBV19 | TGTGCCAGTAGTTTCCGGGACAACTACGAGCAGTACTTC | CASSFRDNYEQYF
. | TRBD2 | TRBJ2-2 | TRBV5-4 | TGTGCCAGCAGCTCTGCGGGAGGATCACACACCGGGGAGCTGTTTTTT | CASSSAGGSHTGELFF
few | TRBD1 | TRBJ2-5 | TRBV6-6 | TGTGCCAGCAATCGGGACAGGGGGGGTGAGACCCAGTACTTC | CASNRDRGGETQYF
. | . | TRBJ1-1 | TRBV2 | TGTGCCAGCAGAGGTTGGTCCGGCATGAACACTGAAGCTTTCTTT | CASRGWSGMNTEAFF
. | . | TRBJ2-1 | TRBV4-2 | TGTGCCAGCAGCCAAGAGGGGCTTATCGGTGAGCAGTTCTTC | CASSQEGLIGEQFF
. | TRBD1 | TRBJ1-2 | TRBV6-6 | TGTGCCAGCAGTGCGGAGGGGGCGCAGTATGGCTACACCTTC | CASSAEGAQYGYTF
. | . | TRBJ1-1 | TRBV7-9 | TGTGCCAGCGGGGGTAATGGTCGGAACACTGAAGCTTTCTTT | CASGGNGRNTEAFF
. | TRBD1 | TRBJ1-2 | TRBV18 | TGTGCCAGCTCACCGTCCCTGGACAGGGGTAATGGCTACACCTTC | CASSPSLDRGNGYTF
. | . | TRBJ2-1 | TRBV7-9 | TGTGCCATTAGGCGATTTGCCGCCGCCAATGAGCAGTTCTTC | CAIRRFAAANEQFF
. | . | TRBJ2-2 | TRBV29-1 | TGCAGCGCCGGGCAGCAGAACACCGGGGAGCTGTTTTTT | CSAGQQNTGELFF
. | . | TRBJ2-4 | TRBV6-1 | TGTGCCAGCAGTGAATATCGGGGTAGCGGACTAGCCAAAAACATTCAGTACTTC | CASSEYRGSGLAKNIQYF
. | . | TRBJ2-5 | TRBV29-1 | TGCAGTTACCCATCCCTGGTGGGGACCCAGTACTTC | CSYPSLVGTQYF
. | . | TRBJ2-1 | TRBV29-1 | TGCAGCGTCCCAGACCCTTGGACTTCCTACAATGAGCAGTTCTTC | CSVPDPWTSYNEQFF
. | . | TRBJ2-7 | TRBV7-2 | TGTGCCAGCAGCCACAGAGCGGGCCCCTACGAGCAGTACTTC | CASSHRAGPYEQYF
. | . | TRBJ1-3 | TRBV6-1 | TGTGCCAGCAGTGAGTCAGGGGTAGTCACCATATATTTT | CASSESGVVTIYF
. | . | TRBJ2-7 | TRBV27 | TGTGCCAGCAGTCCCACCCCTTACGAGCAGTACTTC | CASSPTPYEQYF
. | TRBD1 | TRBJ1-1 | TRBV28 | TGTGCCAGCAGCAGCGGACAGGGAAACACTGAAGCTTTCTTT | CASSSGQGNTEAFF
. | TRBD1 | TRBJ1-1 | TRBV5-1 | TGCGCCAGCAGCCCGGGGGGACAGGAGAACACTGAAGCTTTCTTT | CASSPGGQENTEAFF
. | TRBD1 | TRBJ1-2 | TRBV7-2 | TGTGCCAGCAGCTTAGAGCGGACAGGGTATGGCTACACCTTC | CASSLERTGYGYTF
. | . | TRBJ1-1 | TRBV9 | TGTGCCAGCAGCGTGGCAGTGAACACTGAAGCTTTCTTT | CASSVAVNTEAFF
. | TRBD2 | TRBJ2-7 | TRBV28 | TGTGCCAGCAGGATACTAGCGGGAGCTGTCCACGAGCAGTACTTC | CASRILAGAVHEQYF
. | . | TRBJ1-2 | TRBV4-3 | TGCGCCAGCAGCCAAGCTCGGTCGGGGCCTCGGGGCTACACCTTC | CASSQARSGPRGYTF